One and the same sample provided the 9 T cell receptor beta chains below, sequenced in a study of blood T cell repertoires in COVID-19. The assay was immunoSEQ multiplex PCR, and TCRdb's table has in-frame clones only and misses some. The data show fewer than 90,000 clones, around 86% seen once. The sequenced sample consisted of peripheral blood. The receptors come from a man aged 25-45 years with acute or convalescent COVID-19.

In nucleotides, the CDR3 is TGTGCCAGTAGTATGACGGGACAGGGGCGCAATCAGCCCCAGCATTTT. Protein sequence: CASSMTGQGRNQPQHF. The rearrangement joins TRBV19 to TRBJ1-5; 10 bases map to TRBD1. CDR1 is LNHDA, CDR2 SQIVND, per germline (reference sequence). This CDR3 has 16 residues. V was clipped by 3 bases and J by 2 bases; unmatched bases: 4.

As DNA, the CDR3 is TGTGCCAGCAGCTTAGGCGCGGGGAACAATCAGCCCCAGCATTTT. Residues: CASSLGAGNNQPQHF. The chain is built from TRBV7-9 and TRBJ1-5; D ambiguous. Deletions cut 1 base from V and 3 bases from J, with 10 bases between. Germline-derived CDR1 and CDR2 are SEHNR and FQNEAQ (reference sequence). There are 15 residues in the CDR3.

The chain employs TRBV10-3 and TRBJ1-6; 11 nucleotides agree with TRBD1. CDR1 and CDR2 (germline): ENHRY, SYGVKD. V was pared by 6 bases and J by 8 bases, with 0 bases of the junction left unmatched. This CDR3 comprises 13 residues. The CDR3 region has the DNA TGTGCCATCAGGGACAGGGGGCATTCACCCCTCCACTTT. It is translated as CAIRDRGHSPLHF.

The chain links TRBV7-9 to TRBJ2-1; tentatively, D is TRBD2 (5 bases). This CDR3 contains 14 residues. CDR1 is SEHNR, CDR2 FQNEAQ, per germline (reference sequence). V gave up 0 bases and J gave up 3 bases, with 6 bases separating them. The CDR3 reads CASSLARDYNEQFF. The CDR3 nucleotides read TGTGCCAGCAGCTTAGCCCGGGACTACAATGAGCAGTTCTTC.

V usage is TRBV4-1 and J usage is TRBJ1-6, with 9 bases fitting TRBD1. This CDR3 is built from 15 residues. V shed 0 bases, J shed 8 bases, and the junction held 2 bases outside the gene matches. Germline assignment: CDR1 MGHRA and CDR2 YSYEKL. CDR3 nucleotide sequence: TGCGCCAGCAGCCAAGAAACAGGGGGCTATTCACCCCTCCACTTT. Protein product: CASSQETGGYSPLHF.

Concerning this clone itself: The junction and the germline gene differ at one end; a read error may be behind it. The V and J genes are TRBV5-1 and TRBJ2-3, with 10 bases matching TRBD1. The CDR3 is made up of 12 amino acids. Germline-derived CDR1 and CDR2 are SGHRS and YFSETQ. Here the CDR3 DNA reads TGCGCCAGCAGCTCGCCGGCGGGACAGGGGCATTTT. Translating gives CASSSPAGQGHF.

The V call is TRBV27, the J call TRBJ2-3, with 7 bases identical to TRBD2. The V and J ends lost 5 bases and 7 bases, in that order; junction bases with no gene match: 6. Germline CDR1 MNHEY, CDR2 SMNVEV (reference sequence). This CDR3 has 13 residues. The CDR3 bases are TGTGCCAGCAGTGGCGGGAGATCACATACGCAGTATTTT. This encodes CASSGGRSHTQYF.

The chain has TRBV9 and TRBJ1-6; 7 bases agree with TRBD1. V dropped 2 bases and J dropped 7; count of bases not matched to a gene: 9. The CDR3 runs 16 residues. The germline V gene has CDR1 SGDLS and CDR2 YYNGEE. CDR3 sequence: CASSVQGGEWNSPLHF. The CDR3 DNA is TGTGCCAGCAGCGTTCAGGGGGGCGAGTGGAATTCACCCCTCCACTTT.

This clone has a single count. This sequence joins TRBV7-9 and TRBJ2-1; D possibly corresponds to TRBD2 (5 bases). Germline V gene lookup returns CDR1 SEHNR and CDR2 FQNEAQ (reference sequence). The CDR3 spans 16 residues. The ends were cut back, 5 bases at V and 5 bases at J, with 19 bases in the middle. CDR3 DNA sequence: TGTGCCAGCAGCCATATTCTAGCAGAGTGGGACAATGAGCAGTTCTTC. Protein sequence: CASSHILAEWDNEQFF.